The entry that follows covers one T cell receptor beta chain sequence. Its antigen is still unknown. The data were obtained in a study of cytomegalovirus exposure and HLA in healthy donors. A multiplex PCR was run with 60 Vbeta primers and 13 Jbeta primers. Original analysis: An analysis that came later counted roughly 80 million unique TCR beta chains, approximately 10 million shared. Data came from immunoSEQ multiplex PCR; TCRdb stores just in-frame clones and leaves some out. V and J calls and clone size are given by that table; D and trimming were obtained from the DNA. The sample lists 120,000 or so clones; 70% to 80% were seen once. Overall study findings and caveats: It is likely that the observed cluster of highly shared sequence variants was a sequencing artifact. High specificity and sensitivity for cytomegalovirus status were reported for the classifier.

Sequenced: PBMCs. The TCR was taken from a man in his thirties or forties in good health and CMV-seronegative.

CDR3: CASSLGTSGSCEQYF. The CDR3 DNA is TGTGCCAGCAGTTTGGGGACTAGCGGGAGCTGCGAGCAGTACTTC. V and J are TRBV28 and TRBJ2-7, with 14 bases aligning to TRBD2. The germline CDR1 and CDR2 sequences are MDHEN and SYDVKM. The CDR3 loop spans 15 amino acids. The junction had 4 bases not matched to a gene; V was cut back by 3 bases and J by 6 bases.